This entry lists 32 T cell receptor beta chains sequenced from one sample in a study of blood T cells in healthy people across ages. PCR was performed a second time for about 7 to 12 cycles using a sample-barcoded 5' primer and a J-beta primer mix. One entry per CDR3 protein results from TCRdb running MiXCR on the 5' RACE reads. Found here are roughly 1.6 million distinct CDR3 sequences, 30% to 40% of them singletons; the top ten hold around 11%. The specimen was blood. Receptors were obtained from a woman in her twenties or thirties in good health.

The chain combines TRBV6-1 with TRBJ1-1, with D unclear. The V end lost 6 bases, the J end lost 10 bases, and 9 bases lay between the germline ends. CDR1 and CDR2 from the germline V gene are MNHNS and SASEGT. The CDR3 is made up of 10 amino acids. CDR3 protein: CASREIGAFF. In DNA, the CDR3 is TGTGCCAGCAGAGAAATTGGAGCTTTCTTT.

This clonotype was seen at least ten times. The chain is built from TRBV29-1 and TRBJ2-1; 9 bases line up with TRBD2. The ends lost 4 bases at V and 5 bases at J; junction bases unmatched: 6. CDR3 length equals 14 residues. Looked up from germline, CDR1 is SQVTM and CDR2 is ANQGSEA. DNA for the CDR3: TGCAGCGTTGCCCGGACTAGCGAGAACAATGAGCAGTTCTTC. Its translation is CSVARTSENNEQFF.

This clonotype appeared a few times. The CDR3 region is CSAPGDASTDTQYF. The CDR3 region has the DNA TGCAGTGCCCCCGGCGACGCTAGCACAGATACGCAGTATTTT. V and J are TRBV20-1 and TRBJ2-3; D is ambiguous. CDR3 size: 14 residues. The V and J ends lost 6 bases and 0 bases respectively, with 13 bases between them. Germline CDR1 and CDR2: DFQATT and SNEGSKA (reference sequence).

This chain connects TRBV7-9 to TRBJ2-7, with D possibly being TRBD1 or TRBD2 (5 bases each). The germline V gene has CDR1 SEHNR and CDR2 FQNEAQ (reference sequence). The CDR3 extends over 14 amino acids. V was cut by 0 bases and J by 7 bases, with 13 bases left in between. CDR3 sequence: CASSLAGTPREQYF. The CDR3 nucleotides read TGTGCCAGCAGCTTAGCCGGGACCCCGAGGGAGCAGTACTTC.

This clonotype was detected a few times. V is TRBV25-1 and J is TRBJ1-2; D may be TRBD1 (6 bases). Germline-derived CDR1 and CDR2 are MGHDK and SYGVNS. The germline V and J ends were trimmed by 3 bases and 0 bases, with 14 bases remaining between them. The CDR3 extends over 16 amino acids. The CDR3 spells CASSEDRGATNYGYTF. In DNA, the CDR3 is TGTGCCAGCAGTGAGGACAGAGGAGCGACTAACTATGGCTACACCTTC.

About this clonotype itself: This may be a read error: a much more frequent sequence differs by one nucleotide. CDR3 amino acids: CSAVGRFYEQYF. The CDR3 DNA reads TGCAGCGCTGTTGGCAGGTTCTACGAGCAGTACTTC. J is TRBJ2-7 and V is TRBV29-1; D gene ambiguous. Germline assignment: CDR1 SQVTM and CDR2 ANQGSEA. CDR3 length equals 12 residues. V was shortened by 7 bases and J by 3 bases, with 13 bases between the two germline ends.

The chain joins TRBV3-1 to TRBJ2-3; D unresolved. V lost 0 bases and J 10 bases, leaving 17 bases between the germline ends. Germline V gene sequence: CDR1 LGHDT, CDR2 YNNKEL (reference sequence). CDR3 length: 15 amino acids. CDR3 nucleotides: TGTGCCAGCAGCCAAGACCCCCTGGATCAAAGGCCGCAGTATTTT. It is translated as CASSQDPLDQRPQYF.

The chain employs TRBV28 and TRBJ1-1, with D unresolved. The V gene's germline CDR1 is MDHEN and CDR2 SYDVKM. V was cut by 3 bases and J by 5 bases, with 13 bases left in between. This CDR3 is 14 amino acids long. CDR3 in DNA: TGTGCCAGCAGTTTCATGGCAAGTGGGACTGAAGCTTTCTTT. Translating gives CASSFMASGTEAFF.

This clonotype was found a few times. The V gene is TRBV10-3, the J gene TRBJ2-7, with 14 bases that match TRBD2. The CDR3 runs to 19 residues. V shed 4 bases, J shed 4 bases, and the junction held 15 bases outside the gene matches. Germline CDR1 is ENHRY and CDR2 is SYGVKD. The CDR3 protein is CAISGSKGLAGVLSYEQYF. CDR3 DNA: TGTGCCATCAGTGGCTCCAAGGGACTAGCGGGGGTCCTTTCTTACGAGCAGTACTTC.

This clonotype has just a few counts. The V call is TRBV20-1, the J call TRBJ2-5; unclear D gene. Germline-derived CDR1 and CDR2 are DFQATT and SNEGSKA (reference sequence). The V and J ends lost 5 bases and 5 bases respectively, with 9 bases between them. The CDR3 spans 11 residues. The CDR3, as DNA: TGCAGTGCTGTGCCCGCGGAGACCCAGTACTTC. Translated, it gives CSAVPAETQYF.

The chain uses TRBV3-1 and TRBJ2-7, with a tentative D call TRBD1 (5 bases). Germline assignment: CDR1 LGHDT and CDR2 YNNKEL (reference sequence). V dropped 4 bases and J dropped 5 bases, with 21 bases sitting between them. The CDR3 consists of 16 residues. For the CDR3, the DNA is TGTGCCAGCAGCCTCGGTTTGGGGATTTGGGGCGACGAGCAGTACTTC. This encodes CASSLGLGIWGDEQYF.

This clonotype was counted between two and nine times. This chain connects TRBV4-1 to TRBJ1-4, with no clear D. This CDR3 region has 13 residues. The V gene lost 0 bases and the J gene lost 10 bases, with 9 bases spanning the gap. The germline V gene encodes CDR1 MGHRA and CDR2 YSYEKL. The CDR3: CASSQETTVKLFF. As DNA, the CDR3 is TGCGCCAGCAGCCAAGAAACCACCGTAAAACTGTTTTTT.

This clonotype has only a few counts. The rearrangement uses TRBV6-6 and TRBJ1-5, with unresolved D. Looked up from germline, CDR1 is MNHNY and CDR2 is SVGAGI (reference sequence). The CDR3 is 16 residues long. The ends were cut back, 2 bases at V and 0 bases at J, with 11 bases in the middle. Written as DNA, the CDR3 is TGTGCCAGCAGTTACCGGGTCTCCGATAGCAATCAGCCCCAGCATTTT. This gives the protein CASSYRVSDSNQPQHF.

This clonotype was detected a few times. The J gene is TRBJ2-1, the V gene TRBV10-3; D is possibly TRBD2 (5 bases). CDR1 and CDR2 from the germline V gene are ENHRY and SYGVKD. V was trimmed by 3 bases and J by 7 bases, leaving 16 bases between them. CDR3 length: 15 amino acids. CDR3: CAISEEGKGENEQFF. The DNA of the CDR3 is TGTGCCATCAGTGAAGAGGGCAAGGGAGAGAATGAGCAGTTCTTC.

This clonotype was seen a few times. The chain recombines TRBV5-1 with TRBJ2-5; tentatively, D is TRBD2 (5 bases). Between the trimmed V and J ends, which lost 4 bases and 1 base, there was a span of 14 bases. CDR3 length: 15 residues. The germline gives CDR1 SGHRS, CDR2 YFSETQ. The CDR3 DNA sequence: TGCGCCAGCAGCGAGAGAAGCGGATCCCAAGAGACCCAGTACTTC. As protein: CASSERSGSQETQYF.

This rearrangement joins TRBV19 to TRBJ2-1; D is uncertain. The germline CDR1 and CDR2 sequences are LNHDA and SQIVND (reference sequence). The CDR3 has 16 amino acids. Trimming shortened V by 0 bases and J by 4 bases, and 13 bases separated the two germline ends. CDR3 region: CASSIELATSYNEQFF. CDR3 nucleotides: TGTGCCAGTAGTATAGAATTGGCTACCTCTTACAATGAGCAGTTCTTC.

The chain links TRBV6-1 to TRBJ2-3; 11 nucleotides match TRBD2. The CDR3 is made up of 17 amino acids. Trimming removed 6 bases from V and 5 bases from J; junction bases left unmatched: 13. CDR1 is MNHNS, CDR2 SASEGT, per germline. The CDR3 nucleotides read TGTGCCAGCAGGGGGGGGCTAGCGGGGGGCCAGAGAGATACGCAGTATTTT. Translation gives CASRGGLAGGQRDTQYF.

This clonotype was detected a few times. CDR3 loop: CASSESSGGAAYEQYF. The CDR3 bases are TGCGCCAGCAGTGAGTCTAGCGGGGGGGCTGCCTACGAGCAGTACTTC. V and J are TRBV10-2 and TRBJ2-7; 11 positions agree with TRBD2. V trimming: 0 bases; J trimming: 2 bases; junction bases outside the gene matches: 3. The CDR3 is made up of 16 amino acids. Germline V gene lookup returns CDR1 WSHSY and CDR2 SAAADI.

Notes on this clonotype: A much larger clone is a single base away; this may be a read error. The chain recombines TRBV29-1 with TRBJ2-1; weak D call: TRBD2 (6 bases). Germline V gene lookup returns CDR1 SQVTM and CDR2 ANQGSEA. CDR3 length equals 12 residues. The CDR3 sequence: CRAGRNYNDQFF. The CDR3 coding sequence is TGCAGGGCCGGGAGAAACTACAATGATCAGTTCTTC.

This clonotype was detected only a few times. The CDR3 bases are TGTGCCAGCAGCGGTCCATGGTGGCCTGAAGCTTTCTTT. Encoded protein: CASSGPWWPEAFF. The chain uses TRBV14 and TRBJ1-1, with unresolved D. The CDR3 extends over 13 amino acids. The V gene's germline CDR1 is SGHDN and CDR2 FVKESK. V gave up 5 bases and J gave up 6 bases, with 13 bases separating them.

The chain uses TRBV5-6 and TRBJ2-7; 7 bases match TRBD2. The CDR3 contains 14 residues. Trimming cost V 4 bases and J 0 bases; bases outside gene matches: 4. The germline gives CDR1 SGHDT, CDR2 YYEEEE. CDR3 amino acids: CASSGQRDSYEQYF. For the CDR3, the DNA is TGTGCCAGCAGCGGTCAGCGGGACTCCTACGAGCAGTACTTC.

The chain couples TRBV25-1 to TRBJ2-3; D unresolved. Deletions cut 10 bases from V and 6 bases from J, with 14 bases between. The CDR3 has 12 residues. Germline V gene lookup returns CDR1 MGHDK and CDR2 SYGVNS. The CDR3 region has the DNA TGTGCCATCCCCTGGCAGGCCGATACGCAGTATTTT. Protein product: CAIPWQADTQYF. Supplemented by reference TRBV25-1 and TRBJ2-3, the full variable domain reads EADIYQTPRYLVIGTGKKITLECSQTMGHDKMYWYQQDPGMELHLIHYSYGVNSTEKGDLSSESTVSRIRTEHFPLTLESARPSHTSQYLCAIPWQADTQYFGPGTRLTVL.

Concerning this clonotype itself: A much larger clone lies a single base off, so this may be a read error. This rearrangement joins TRBV15 to TRBJ2-4; D is ambiguous. The J call may be incorrect, as the DNA end agrees better with TRBJ2-7. The V gene's germline CDR1 is LNHNV and CDR2 YYDKDF (reference sequence). The CDR3 consists of 13 residues. The CDR3 region has the DNA TGTGCCACCAGCAGACCACCTAGTCCCGAGCAGTACTTC. This codes for CATSRPPSPEQYF.

The chain recombines TRBV5-8 with TRBJ2-3; 7 bases align to TRBD1. Germline assignment: CDR1 SGHTS and CDR2 YDEGEE. V was pared by 4 bases and J by 7 bases, with 15 bases of the junction left unmatched. The CDR3 has 16 amino acids. CDR3 sequence: CASSRTSGRGLNTQYF. Written as DNA, the CDR3 is TGTGCCAGCAGCCGAACCTCGGGAAGGGGGCTGAATACGCAGTATTTT.

This clonotype was seen repeatedly, ten times or more. The chain links TRBV4-1 to TRBJ2-5, with no clear D. Germline CDR1 MGHRA, CDR2 YSYEKL. V dropped 1 base and J dropped 5 bases, with 11 bases sitting between them. The CDR3 has 14 residues. The chain's CDR3 is CASSQGHSSETQYF. CDR3 bases: TGCGCCAGCAGCCAAGGACATTCTTCGGAGACCCAGTACTTC.

The CDR3 is CASITGAAGANVLTF. The CDR3 bases are TGTGCCAGCATTACAGGGGCGGCTGGGGCCAACGTCCTGACTTTC. V gene TRBV6-1 combines with J gene TRBJ2-6, with 7 bases identical to TRBD1. V was pared by 7 bases and J by 2 bases, with 5 bases of the junction left unmatched. CDR1 is MNHNS and CDR2 is SASEGT in the germline V gene. This CDR3 spans 15 amino acids.

This chain links TRBV20-1 with TRBJ2-1; 10 bases map to TRBD2. CDR3 length: 15 amino acids. Losses at the gene ends were 0 bases for V and 7 bases for J; bases not matched to a gene: 6. The germline V gene encodes CDR1 DFQATT and CDR2 SNEGSKA (reference sequence). This CDR3 is CSARDYSGRGNEQFF. The CDR3 DNA follows: TGCAGTGCTAGAGATTACAGCGGGAGGGGAAATGAGCAGTTCTTC.

The chain has TRBV5-1 and TRBJ1-1; TRBD1 is a possible D gene (5 bases). Per the germline V gene, CDR1 is SGHRS and CDR2 is YFSETQ. Trimming removed 5 bases at V and 1 base at J, with 15 bases between. This CDR3 is built from 15 residues. The CDR3 nucleotides are TGCGCCAGCAGAGAAGGGGCAGGGACGAACACTGAAGCTTTCTTT. Amino acid sequence: CASREGAGTNTEAFF. The whole variable domain, filled in from reference TRBV5-1 and TRBJ1-1, reads KAGVTQTPRYLIKTRGQQVTLSCSPISGHRSVSWYQQTPGQGLQFLFEYFSETQRNKGNFPGRFSGRQFSNSRSEMNVSTLELGDSALYLCASREGAGTNTEAFFGQGTRLTVV.

A few counts support this clonotype. The chain recombines TRBV20-1 with TRBJ2-7; no clear D gene. The CDR3 loop spans 15 amino acids. Germline lookup yields CDR1 DFQATT and CDR2 SNEGSKA (reference sequence). Trimming shortened V by 0 bases and J by 2 bases, and 14 bases separated the two germline ends. The CDR3 loop reads CSARDRTPNPYEQYF. The CDR3 nucleotides read TGCAGTGCTAGAGACCGGACCCCCAACCCCTACGAGCAGTACTTC.

The chain combines TRBV4-1 with TRBJ1-6; the D is unclear. Per the germline V gene, CDR1 is MGHRA and CDR2 is YSYEKL. With 0 bases removed from V and 0 bases from J, the gap between germline ends came to 12 bases. This CDR3 has 18 residues. CDR3 protein: CASSQDREASSYNSPLHF. The CDR3 nucleotides read TGCGCCAGCAGCCAAGATAGGGAGGCGAGCTCCTATAATTCACCCCTCCACTTT.

The chain has TRBV20-1 and TRBJ2-2; either TRBD1 or TRBD2 may fit D (7 bases each). Trimming stripped 5 bases from V and 4 bases from J, with 17 bases between. Germline CDR1 and CDR2: DFQATT and SNEGSKA (reference sequence). The length of the CDR3 is 15 residues. In DNA, the CDR3 is TGCAGTGCTCGGGACAGACCGGGGGGCACCGGGGAGCTGTTTTTT. This codes for CSARDRPGGTGELFF.

The chain joins TRBV27 to TRBJ1-1; D call uncertain. CDR1 is MNHEY, CDR2 SMNVEV, per germline (reference sequence). The germline V and J ends were trimmed by 9 bases and 0 bases, with 11 bases remaining between them. This CDR3 has 13 amino acids. The CDR3, as DNA: TGTGCCAGTCATAGATCCATGAACACTGAAGCTTTCTTT. Its protein is CASHRSMNTEAFF.